The T cell receptor beta chain described here comes from a study of cytomegalovirus exposure and HLA in healthy donors. The PCR employed 60 Vbeta primers together with 13 Jbeta primers. The protocol was immunoSEQ multiplex PCR, while the TCRdb copy is restricted to in-frame clones and leaves out a portion. This table has roughly 110,000 clones, about 80% appearing once. CDR3 size: 14 residues. With 0 bases clipped from V and 5 bases from J, the junction kept 2 bases outside the gene matches. CDR1 is LNHDA and CDR2 is SQIVND in the germline V gene (reference sequence). The sequenced sample was PBMCs. This receptor was identified in a man aged 25-45 years in good health and CMV-seropositive. V usage is TRBV19 and J usage is TRBJ1-1; 8 positions agree with TRBD1. In DNA form, the CDR3 reads TGTGCCAGTAGTATAGACAGGGGGCGGACTGAAGCTTTCTTT. Its protein product is CASSIDRGRTEAFF.